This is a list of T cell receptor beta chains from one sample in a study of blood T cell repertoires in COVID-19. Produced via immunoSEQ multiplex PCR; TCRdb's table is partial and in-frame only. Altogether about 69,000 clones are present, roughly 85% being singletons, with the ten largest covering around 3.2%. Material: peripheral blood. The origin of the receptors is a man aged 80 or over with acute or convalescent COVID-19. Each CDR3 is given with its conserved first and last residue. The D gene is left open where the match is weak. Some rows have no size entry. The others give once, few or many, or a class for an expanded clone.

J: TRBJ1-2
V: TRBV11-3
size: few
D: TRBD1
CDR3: CASSWGQGLEHYGYTF
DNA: TGTGCCAGCAGCTGGGGACAGGGCCTCGAACACTATGGCTACACCTTC

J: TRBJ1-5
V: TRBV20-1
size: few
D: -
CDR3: CSASRGNQPQHF
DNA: TGCAGTGCTAGTAGAGGTAATCAGCCCCAGCATTTT

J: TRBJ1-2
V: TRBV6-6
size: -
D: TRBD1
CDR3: CASSSRTGANGYTF
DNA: TGTGCCAGCAGCTCAAGGACAGGGGCAAATGGCTACACCTTC

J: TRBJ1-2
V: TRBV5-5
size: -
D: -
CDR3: CASSTRSTGIYGYTF
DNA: TGTGCCAGCAGCACCCGATCGACAGGAATCTATGGCTACACCTTC

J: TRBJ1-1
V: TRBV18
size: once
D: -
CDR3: CASSPFGQGTEAFF
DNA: TGTGCCAGCTCACCATTCGGCCAGGGCACTGAAGCTTTCTTT

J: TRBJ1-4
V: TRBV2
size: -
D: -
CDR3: CASRVPQKKLFF
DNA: TGTGCCAGCAGAGTTCCCCAGAAAAAACTGTTTTTT

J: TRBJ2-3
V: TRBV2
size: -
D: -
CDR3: CASSELGLLMDTQYF
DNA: TGTGCCAGCAGTGAACTGGGACTCCTGATGGATACGCAGTATTTT

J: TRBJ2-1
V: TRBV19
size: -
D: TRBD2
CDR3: CASSIRREGQFF
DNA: TGTGCCAGTAGTATACGGCGGGAGGGGCAGTTCTTC

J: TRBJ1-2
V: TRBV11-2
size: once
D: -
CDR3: CASSSLQGNGYTF
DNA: TGTGCCAGCAGCTCCCTCCAGGGCAATGGCTACACCTTC

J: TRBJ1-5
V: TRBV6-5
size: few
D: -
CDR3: CASERGYSNQPQHF
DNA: TGTGCCAGCGAGAGAGGTTATAGCAATCAGCCCCAGCATTTT

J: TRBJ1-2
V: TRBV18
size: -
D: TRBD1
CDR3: CASSPGQGVYGYTF
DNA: TGTGCCAGCTCACCGGGACAGGGGGTCTATGGCTACACCTTC

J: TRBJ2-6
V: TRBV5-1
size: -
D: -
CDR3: CASSFESPGANVLTF
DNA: TGCGCCAGCAGCTTCGAGTCCCCTGGGGCCAACGTCCTGACTTTC

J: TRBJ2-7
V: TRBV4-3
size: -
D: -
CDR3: CASSQAGSEQYF
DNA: TGCGCCAGCAGCCAAGCAGGGTCCGAGCAGTACTTC

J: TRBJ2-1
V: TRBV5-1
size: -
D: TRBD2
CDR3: CASDPSGSSYNEQFF
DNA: TGCGCCAGCGACCCAAGCGGGAGCTCCTACAATGAGCAGTTCTTC

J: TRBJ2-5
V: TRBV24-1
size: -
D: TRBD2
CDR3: CATSDLYGGTAGGQETQYF
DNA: TGTGCCACCAGTGATTTGTATGGGGGCACAGCGGGGGGCCAAGAGACCCAGTACTTC

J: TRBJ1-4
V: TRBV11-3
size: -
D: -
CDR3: CASSPPVGDEKLFF
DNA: TGTGCCAGCAGCCCACCCGTGGGAGATGAAAAACTGTTTTTT

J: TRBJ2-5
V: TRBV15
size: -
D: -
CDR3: CATSRERKQETQYF
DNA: TGTGCCACCAGCAGAGAACGCAAACAGGAGACCCAGTACTTC

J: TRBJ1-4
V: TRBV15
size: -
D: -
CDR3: CATSQGQKLFF
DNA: TGTGCCACCAGCCAGGGACAAAAGCTGTTTTTT

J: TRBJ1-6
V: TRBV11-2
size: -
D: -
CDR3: CASSRTSARGGSPLHF
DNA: TGTGCCAGCAGCCGTACGTCCGCAAGGGGTGGTTCACCCCTCCACTTT

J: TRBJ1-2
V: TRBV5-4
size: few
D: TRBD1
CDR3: CASTLGAQGINGYTF
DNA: TGTGCCAGCACCCTGGGGGCACAGGGGATTAATGGCTACACCTTC

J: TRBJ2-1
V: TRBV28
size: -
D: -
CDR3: CASSFHRDGGPYNEQFF
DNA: TGTGCCAGCAGTTTCCACCGGGACGGGGGGCCCTACAATGAGCAGTTCTTC

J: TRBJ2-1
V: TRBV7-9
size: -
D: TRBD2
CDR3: CASSLKGLASPEQFF
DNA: TGTGCCAGCAGCTTAAAAGGACTAGCAAGTCCTGAGCAGTTCTTC

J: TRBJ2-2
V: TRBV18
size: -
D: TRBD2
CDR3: CASSPLSPAGGNTGELFF
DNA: TGTGCCAGCTCACCACTCTCCCCTGCGGGGGGTAACACCGGGGAGCTGTTTTTT

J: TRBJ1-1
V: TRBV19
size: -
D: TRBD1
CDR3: CASRRGQGDLYNTEAFF
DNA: TGTGCCAGTAGACGAGGGCAGGGGGACCTATATAACACTGAAGCTTTCTTT

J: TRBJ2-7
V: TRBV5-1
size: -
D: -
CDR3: CASSGGQAYEQYF
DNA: TGCGCCAGCAGCGGGGGACAAGCCTACGAGCAGTACTTC

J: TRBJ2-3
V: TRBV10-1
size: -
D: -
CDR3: CASSRGSDTQYF
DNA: TGCGCCAGCAGCAGGGGTAGTGATACGCAGTATTTT

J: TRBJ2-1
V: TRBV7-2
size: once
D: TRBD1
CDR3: CASSLGTGGNEQFF
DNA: TGTGCCAGCAGCTTAGGGACAGGAGGTAATGAGCAGTTCTTC

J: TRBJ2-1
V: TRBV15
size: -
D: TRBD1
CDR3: CATSRYGQGDEQFF
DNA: TGTGCCACCAGCAGATACGGACAGGGCGATGAGCAGTTCTTC

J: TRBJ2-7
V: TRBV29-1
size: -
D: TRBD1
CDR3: CSAGQADYEQYF
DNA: TGCAGCGCCGGACAGGCAGACTACGAGCAGTACTTC

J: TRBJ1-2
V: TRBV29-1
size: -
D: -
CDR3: CSVDSSGRSNYGYTF
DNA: TGCAGCGTTGATTCTAGCGGCCGATCTAACTATGGCTACACCTTC

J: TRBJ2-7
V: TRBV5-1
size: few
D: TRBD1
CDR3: CASSGTGAYEQYF
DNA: TGCGCCAGCAGCGGGACAGGGGCCTACGAGCAGTACTTC

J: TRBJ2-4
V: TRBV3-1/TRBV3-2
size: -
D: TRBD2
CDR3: CASSQESSGYKNIQYF
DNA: TGTGCCAGCAGCCAAGAGTCTAGCGGATACAAAAACATTCAGTACTTC

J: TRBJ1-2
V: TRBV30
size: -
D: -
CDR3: CAWSPPGRSYTF
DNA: TGTGCCTGGAGTCCCCCCGGGAGGAGCTACACCTTC

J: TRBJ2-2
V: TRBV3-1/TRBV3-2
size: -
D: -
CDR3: CASSQNFAGELFF
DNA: TGTGCCAGCAGCCAAAATTTCGCCGGGGAGCTGTTTTTT

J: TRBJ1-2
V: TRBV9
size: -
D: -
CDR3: CASSVEQGVFYGYTF
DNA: TGTGCCAGCAGCGTAGAACAAGGGGTCTTCTATGGCTACACCTTC

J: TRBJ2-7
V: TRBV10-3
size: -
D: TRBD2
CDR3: CAISDRGTSGYEQYF
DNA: TGTGCCATCAGTGACCGGGGGACTAGCGGTTACGAGCAGTACTTC

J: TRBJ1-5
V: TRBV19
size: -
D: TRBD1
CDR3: CASSHPPGQSNQPQHF
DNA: TGTGCCAGTAGTCACCCCCCGGGACAGAGTAATCAGCCCCAGCATTTT

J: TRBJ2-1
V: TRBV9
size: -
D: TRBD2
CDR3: CARSVEVGGSYNEQFF
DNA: TGTGCCCGCAGCGTAGAGGTGGGGGGGTCCTACAATGAGCAGTTCTTC

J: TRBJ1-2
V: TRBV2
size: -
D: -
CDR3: CASSDWQGRNGYTF
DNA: TGTGCCAGCAGTGATTGGCAGGGGAGAAACGGCTACACCTTC

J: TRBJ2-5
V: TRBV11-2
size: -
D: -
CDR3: CASSPADSEQETQYF
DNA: TGTGCCAGCAGCCCCGCGGACAGCGAACAAGAGACCCAGTACTTC

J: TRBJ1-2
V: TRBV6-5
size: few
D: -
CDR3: CASSPTGGYGYTF
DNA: TGTGCCAGCAGTCCCACCGGGGGGTATGGCTACACCTTC

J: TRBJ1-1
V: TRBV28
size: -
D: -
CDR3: CASSSRGRVMAEAFF
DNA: TGTGCCAGCAGTTCCAGGGGCAGGGTAATGGCTGAAGCTTTCTTT

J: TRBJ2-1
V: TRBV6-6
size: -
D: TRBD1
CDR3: CATKQGSGNEQFF
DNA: TGTGCCACCAAACAGGGGTCCGGGAATGAGCAGTTCTTC

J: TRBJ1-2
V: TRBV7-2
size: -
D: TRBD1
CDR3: CASSFDGTGMYGYTF
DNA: TGTGCCAGCAGCTTCGACGGGACAGGGATGTATGGCTACACCTTC

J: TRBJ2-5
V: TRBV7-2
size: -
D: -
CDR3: CASSPRGSGRNQETQYF
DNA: TGTGCCAGCAGCCCCCGGGGGAGCGGGCGAAACCAAGAGACCCAGTACTTC

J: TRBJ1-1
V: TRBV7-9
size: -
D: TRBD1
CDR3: CASTPGQPGPMNTEAFF
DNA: TGTGCCAGCACCCCGGGACAGCCGGGCCCAATGAACACTGAAGCTTTCTTT

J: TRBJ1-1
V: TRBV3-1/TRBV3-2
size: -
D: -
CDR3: CASSPTGSNGAFF
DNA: TGTGCCAGCAGCCCCACAGGGAGTAATGGAGCTTTCTTT

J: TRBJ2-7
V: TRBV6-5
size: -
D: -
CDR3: CASSYSVGSTTYEQYF
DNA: TGTGCCAGCAGTTACAGTGTGGGTTCGACTACCTACGAGCAGTACTTC

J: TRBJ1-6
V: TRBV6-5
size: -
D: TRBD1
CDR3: CASSYLETGSPPLHF
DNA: TGTGCCAGCAGTTACTTAGAGACAGGGTCCCCACCCCTCCACTTT

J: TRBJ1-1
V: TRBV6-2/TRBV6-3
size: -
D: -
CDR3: CASSQLGGAYEAFF
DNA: TGTGCCAGCAGTCAACTTGGGGGGGCCTATGAAGCTTTCTTT

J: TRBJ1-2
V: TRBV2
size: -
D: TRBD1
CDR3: CASRQGARGYTF
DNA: TGTGCCAGCAGGCAGGGGGCGCGTGGCTACACCTTC

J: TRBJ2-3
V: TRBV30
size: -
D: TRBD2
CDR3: CAWSVPQTSGRTDTQYF
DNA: TGTGCCTGGAGTGTACCCCAGACTAGCGGGAGAACAGATACGCAGTATTTT

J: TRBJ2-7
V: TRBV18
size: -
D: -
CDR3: CASSRQGSGSSYEQYF
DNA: TGTGCCAGCTCACGGCAAGGGAGCGGATCCTCCTACGAGCAGTACTTC

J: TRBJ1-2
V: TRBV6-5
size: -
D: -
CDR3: CASRMTGVDYGYTF
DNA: TGTGCCAGCCGGATGACAGGAGTGGACTATGGCTACACCTTC

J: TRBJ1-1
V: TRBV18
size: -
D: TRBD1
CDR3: CASSVTGGTEAFF
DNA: TGTGCCAGCTCAGTGACAGGGGGCACTGAAGCTTTCTTT

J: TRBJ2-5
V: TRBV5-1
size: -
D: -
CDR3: CASSLDGVYQETQYF
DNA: TGCGCCAGCAGCTTGGACGGGGTGTACCAAGAGACCCAGTACTTC

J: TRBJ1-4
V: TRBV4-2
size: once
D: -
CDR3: CASSRSQEREKLFF
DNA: TGTGCCAGCAGCCGCAGCCAGGAACGTGAAAAACTGTTTTTT

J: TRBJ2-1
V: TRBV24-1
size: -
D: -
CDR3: CATSDRDIDEQFF
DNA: TGTGCCACCAGTGACCGCGACATAGATGAGCAGTTCTTC

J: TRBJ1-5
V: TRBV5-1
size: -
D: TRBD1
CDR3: CASSVEGAGQPQHF
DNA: TGCGCCAGCAGCGTTGAGGGGGCAGGTCAGCCCCAGCATTTT